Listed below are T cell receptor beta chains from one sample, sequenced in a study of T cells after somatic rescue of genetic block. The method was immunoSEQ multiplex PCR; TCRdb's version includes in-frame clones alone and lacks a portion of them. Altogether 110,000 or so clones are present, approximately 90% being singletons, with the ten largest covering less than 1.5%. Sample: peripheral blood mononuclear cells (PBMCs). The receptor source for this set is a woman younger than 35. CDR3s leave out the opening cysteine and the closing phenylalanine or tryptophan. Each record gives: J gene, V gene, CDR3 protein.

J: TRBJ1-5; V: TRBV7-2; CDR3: ASSLNWQISNQPQH
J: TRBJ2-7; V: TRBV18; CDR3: ASSSRTGSTYEQY
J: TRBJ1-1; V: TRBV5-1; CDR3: ASSFAGRTEAF
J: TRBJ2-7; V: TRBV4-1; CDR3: ASSQIGTGVPNEQY
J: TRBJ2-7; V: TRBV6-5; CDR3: ASSLGTSLNYEQY
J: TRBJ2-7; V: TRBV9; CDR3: ASSPGLAGPSYEQY
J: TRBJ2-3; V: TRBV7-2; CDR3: ASSLEGLAGDTQY
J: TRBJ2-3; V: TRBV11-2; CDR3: ASSLGKGQGASTDTQY
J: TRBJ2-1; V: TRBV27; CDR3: ASSLASGGAGSEQF
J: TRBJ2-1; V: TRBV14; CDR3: ASSRRLAGGPGYNEQF
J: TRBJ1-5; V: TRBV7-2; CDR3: ASSPAGGRGNQPQH
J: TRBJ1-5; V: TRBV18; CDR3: ASSSQGAQPQH
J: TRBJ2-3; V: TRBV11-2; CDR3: ASSFMLLADTQY
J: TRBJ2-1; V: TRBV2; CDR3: ASSVPGQGSSYNEQF
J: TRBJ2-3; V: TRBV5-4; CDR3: ASSPNGGPTDTQY
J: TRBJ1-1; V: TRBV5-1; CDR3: ASSFAGTTEAF
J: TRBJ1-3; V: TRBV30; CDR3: AWTPGTYSGNTIY
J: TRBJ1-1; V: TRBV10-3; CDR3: ATGEGRATEAF
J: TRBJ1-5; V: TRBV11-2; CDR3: ASSRTGAPNQPQH
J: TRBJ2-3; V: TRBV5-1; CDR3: ASSNLASVDTQY
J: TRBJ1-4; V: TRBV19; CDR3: ASSMGTGPNEKLF
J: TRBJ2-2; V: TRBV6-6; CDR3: ASRRTGTSGGELF
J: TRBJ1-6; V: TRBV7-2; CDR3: ASSSDLSPLH
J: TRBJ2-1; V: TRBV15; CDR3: ATSAQARLAGGYEQF
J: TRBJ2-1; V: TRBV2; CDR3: ASRMSGGYNEQF